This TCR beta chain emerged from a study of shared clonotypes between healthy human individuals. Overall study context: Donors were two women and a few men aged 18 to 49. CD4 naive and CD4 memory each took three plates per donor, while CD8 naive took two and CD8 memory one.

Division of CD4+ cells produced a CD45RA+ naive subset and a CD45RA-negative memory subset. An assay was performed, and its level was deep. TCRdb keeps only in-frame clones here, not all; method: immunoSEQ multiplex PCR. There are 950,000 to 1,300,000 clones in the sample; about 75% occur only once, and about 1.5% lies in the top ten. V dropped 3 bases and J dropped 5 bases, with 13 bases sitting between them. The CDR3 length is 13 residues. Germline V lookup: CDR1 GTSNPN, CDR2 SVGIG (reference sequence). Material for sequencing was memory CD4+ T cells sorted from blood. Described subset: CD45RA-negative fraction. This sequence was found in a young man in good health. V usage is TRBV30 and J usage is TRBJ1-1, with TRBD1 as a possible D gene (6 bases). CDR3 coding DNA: TGTGCCTGGAGGGCAGGGGTGCGGACTGAAGCTTTCTTT. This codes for CAWRAGVRTEAFF.